The clone carrying this T cell receptor (beta chain) has only a few counts. Antigen unknown. The data are from a study of naive and memory T cell subsets. Notes on the study in general: Diversity fell and Gini index rose from naive through CM, EM, EMRA.

Germline V gene lookup returns CDR1 SEHNR and CDR2 FQNEAQ (reference sequence). Trimming took 1 base from V and 8 from J, leaving 17 bases between them. This CDR3 region has 16 residues. Both TRBC1 and TRBC2 were covered by a beta constant-region primer of two equimolar oligonucleotides. Four rounds of PCR amplified the ligated cDNA using nested alpha and beta constant-region primers plus SP2. TCRdb re-analysed the UMI-ligation and nested PCR reads in MiXCR, keeping a single row per CDR3 protein. The repertoire holds roughly 24,000 distinct CDR3 sequences, around 9% seen once, with 22% in the top ten.

The chain combines TRBV7-9 with TRBJ1-4; weak D call: TRBD1 (5 bases). This TCR was sampled from a human donor in good health. Sequencing was carried out using central memory CD8+ T cells from blood. CDR3 in amino acids: CASSLVGGALGEKLFF. The DNA of the CDR3 is TGTGCCAGCAGCTTAGTCGGAGGGGCCTTGGGCGAAAAACTGTTTTTT.